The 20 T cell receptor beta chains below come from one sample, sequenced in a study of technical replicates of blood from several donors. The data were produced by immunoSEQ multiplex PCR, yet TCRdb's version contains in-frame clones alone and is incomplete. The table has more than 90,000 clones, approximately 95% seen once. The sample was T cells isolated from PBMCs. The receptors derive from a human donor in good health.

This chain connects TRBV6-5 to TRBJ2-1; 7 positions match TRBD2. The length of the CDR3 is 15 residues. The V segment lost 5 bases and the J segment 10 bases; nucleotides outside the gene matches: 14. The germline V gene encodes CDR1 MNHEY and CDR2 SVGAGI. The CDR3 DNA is TGTGCCAGCAGTGGGGGGGGGAGGGTTGAGCGGGAGCAGTTCTTC. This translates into CASSGGGRVEREQFF.

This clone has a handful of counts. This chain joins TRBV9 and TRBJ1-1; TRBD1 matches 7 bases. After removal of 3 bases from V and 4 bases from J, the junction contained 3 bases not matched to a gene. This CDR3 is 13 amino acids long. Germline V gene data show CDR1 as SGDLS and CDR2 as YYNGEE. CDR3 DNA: TGTGCCAGCAGCGGGGGACAGACCACTGAAGCTTTCTTT. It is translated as CASSGGQTTEAFF.

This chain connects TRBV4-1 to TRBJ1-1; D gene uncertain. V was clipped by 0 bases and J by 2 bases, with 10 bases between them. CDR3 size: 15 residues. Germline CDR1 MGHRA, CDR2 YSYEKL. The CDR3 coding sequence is TGCGCCAGCAGCCAAGAACTTGGGCACAACACTGAAGCTTTCTTT. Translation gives CASSQELGHNTEAFF.

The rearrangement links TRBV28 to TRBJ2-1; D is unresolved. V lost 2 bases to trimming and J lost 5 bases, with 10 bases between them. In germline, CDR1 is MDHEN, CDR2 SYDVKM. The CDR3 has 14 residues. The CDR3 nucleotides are TGTGCCAGCAGTTTAGAGTATTTTAACAATGAGCAGTTCTTC. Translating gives CASSLEYFNNEQFF. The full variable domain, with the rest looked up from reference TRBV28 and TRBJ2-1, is DVKVTQSSRYLVKRTGEKVFLECVQDMDHENMFWYRQDPGLGLRLIYFSYDVKMKEKGDIPEGYSVSREKKERFSLILESASTNQTSMYLCASSLEYFNNEQFFGPGTRLTVL.

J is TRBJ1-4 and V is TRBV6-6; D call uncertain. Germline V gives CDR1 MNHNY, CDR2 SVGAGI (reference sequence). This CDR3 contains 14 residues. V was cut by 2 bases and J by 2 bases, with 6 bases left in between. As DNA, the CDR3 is TGTGCCAGCAGTTACCGTCAGACTAATGAAAAACTGTTTTTT. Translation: CASSYRQTNEKLFF.

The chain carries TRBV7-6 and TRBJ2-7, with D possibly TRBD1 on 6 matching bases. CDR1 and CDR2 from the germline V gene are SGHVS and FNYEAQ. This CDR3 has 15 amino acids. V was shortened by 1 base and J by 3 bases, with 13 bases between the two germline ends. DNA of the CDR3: TGTGCCAGCAGCTTAGAGAGACAGGCCCACTACGAGCAGTACTTC. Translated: CASSLERQAHYEQYF.

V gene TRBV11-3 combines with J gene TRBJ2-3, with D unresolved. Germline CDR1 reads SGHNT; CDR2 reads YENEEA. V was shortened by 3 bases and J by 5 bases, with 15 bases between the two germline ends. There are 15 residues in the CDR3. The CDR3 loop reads CASSFRSGDRDTQYF. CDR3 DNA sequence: TGTGCCAGCAGCTTCAGGTCAGGCGATCGAGATACGCAGTATTTT.

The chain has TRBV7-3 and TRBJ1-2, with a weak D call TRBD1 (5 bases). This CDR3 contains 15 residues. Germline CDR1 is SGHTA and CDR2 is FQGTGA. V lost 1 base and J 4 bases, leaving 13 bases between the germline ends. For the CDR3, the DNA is TGTGCCAGCAGCTTAATGGTAGGGGACTCCTATGGCTACACCTTC. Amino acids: CASSLMVGDSYGYTF.

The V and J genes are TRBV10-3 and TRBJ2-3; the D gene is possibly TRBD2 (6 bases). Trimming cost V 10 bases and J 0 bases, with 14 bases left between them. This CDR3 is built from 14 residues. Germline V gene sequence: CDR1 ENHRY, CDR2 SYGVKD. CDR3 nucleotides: TGTGCCAGCTGTAGCGGCACTAGCACAGATACGCAGTATTTT. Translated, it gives CASCSGTSTDTQYF.

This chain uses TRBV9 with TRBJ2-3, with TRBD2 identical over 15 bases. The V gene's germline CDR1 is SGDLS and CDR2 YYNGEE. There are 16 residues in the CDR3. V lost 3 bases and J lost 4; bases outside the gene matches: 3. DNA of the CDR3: TGTGCCAGCAGCGGGACTAGCGGGAGGGCTTCAGATACGCAGTATTTT. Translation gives CASSGTSGRASDTQYF.

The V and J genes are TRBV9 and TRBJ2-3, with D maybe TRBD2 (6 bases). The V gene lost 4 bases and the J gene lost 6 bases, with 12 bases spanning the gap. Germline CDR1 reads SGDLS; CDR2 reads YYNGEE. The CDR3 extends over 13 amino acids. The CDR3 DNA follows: TGTGCCAGCAGCCCAGGGACTTTGGATACGCAGTATTTT. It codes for CASSPGTLDTQYF.

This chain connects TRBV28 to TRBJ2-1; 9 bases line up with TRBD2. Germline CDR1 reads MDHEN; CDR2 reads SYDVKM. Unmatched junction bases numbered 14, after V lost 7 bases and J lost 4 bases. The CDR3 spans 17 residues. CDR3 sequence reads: CASNLGSSGTLYNEQFF. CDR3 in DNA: TGTGCCAGCAACCTCGGGTCTAGCGGGACCTTATACAATGAGCAGTTCTTC.

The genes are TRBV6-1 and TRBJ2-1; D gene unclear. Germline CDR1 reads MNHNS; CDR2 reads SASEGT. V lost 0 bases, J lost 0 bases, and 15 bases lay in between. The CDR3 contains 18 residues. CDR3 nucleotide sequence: TGTGCCAGCAGTGAAGCCTTCCTTGGGTCTAGCTCCTACAATGAGCAGTTCTTC. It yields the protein CASSEAFLGSSSYNEQFF.

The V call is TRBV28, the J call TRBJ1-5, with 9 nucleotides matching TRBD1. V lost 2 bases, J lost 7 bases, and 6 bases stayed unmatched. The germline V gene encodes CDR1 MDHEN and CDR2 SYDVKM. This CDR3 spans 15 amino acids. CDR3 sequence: CASSLGTGLDQPQHF. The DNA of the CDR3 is TGTGCCAGCAGTTTAGGGACAGGGTTGGACCAGCCCCAGCATTTT. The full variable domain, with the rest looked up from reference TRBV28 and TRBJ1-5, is DVKVTQSSRYLVKRTGEKVFLECVQDMDHENMFWYRQDPGLGLRLIYFSYDVKMKEKGDIPEGYSVSREKKERFSLILESASTNQTSMYLCASSLGTGLDQPQHFGDGTRLSIL.

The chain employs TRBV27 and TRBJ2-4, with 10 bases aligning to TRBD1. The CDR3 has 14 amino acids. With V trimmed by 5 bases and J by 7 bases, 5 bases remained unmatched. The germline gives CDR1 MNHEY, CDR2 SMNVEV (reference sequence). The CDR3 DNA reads TGTGCCAGCAGTCTGGCGACAGGGGGCAACATTCAGTACTTC. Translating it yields CASSLATGGNIQYF.

CDR3 sequence: CASSGERGTQYF. CDR3 bases: TGCGCCAGCAGCGGGGAACGGGGGACCCAGTACTTC. J is TRBJ2-5 and V is TRBV10-1, with D perhaps TRBD2 (5 bases). Germline CDR1 is WNHNN and CDR2 is SYGVQD (reference sequence). The CDR3 contains 12 residues. V was clipped by 6 bases and J by 7 bases, with 12 bases between them.

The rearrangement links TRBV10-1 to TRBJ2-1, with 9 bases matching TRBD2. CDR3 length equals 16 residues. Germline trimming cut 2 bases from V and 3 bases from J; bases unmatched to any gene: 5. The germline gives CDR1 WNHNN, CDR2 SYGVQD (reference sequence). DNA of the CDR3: TGCGCCAGCAGTGAGCTAGGGACTAGCAGCTACAATGAGCAGTTCTTC. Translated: CASSELGTSSYNEQFF.

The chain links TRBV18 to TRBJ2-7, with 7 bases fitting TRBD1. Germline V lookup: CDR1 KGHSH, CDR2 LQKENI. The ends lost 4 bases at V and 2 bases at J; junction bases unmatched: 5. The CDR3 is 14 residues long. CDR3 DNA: TGTGCCAGCTCACACCGGGACAGTACCTACGAGCAGTACTTC. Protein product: CASSHRDSTYEQYF.

This chain's CDR3 is CASSPRGGYGEQYF. CDR3 nucleotides: TGTGCCAGTAGCCCGCGTGGCGGCTACGGGGAGCAGTACTTC. The chain employs TRBV19 and TRBJ2-7; no clear D. This CDR3 has 14 residues. The germline gives CDR1 LNHDA, CDR2 SQIVND (reference sequence). The ends were cut back, 6 bases at V and 7 bases at J, with 19 bases in the middle.

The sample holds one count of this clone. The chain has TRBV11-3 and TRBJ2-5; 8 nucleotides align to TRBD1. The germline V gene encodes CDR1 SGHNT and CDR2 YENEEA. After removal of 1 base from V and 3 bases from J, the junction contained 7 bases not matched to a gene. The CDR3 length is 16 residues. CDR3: CASSLGLTGAEETQYF. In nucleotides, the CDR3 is TGTGCCAGCAGCTTAGGTTTGACAGGGGCGGAAGAGACCCAGTACTTC.